This T cell receptor beta chain was recorded in a study of T cells in women clearing cervical HPV infection. With regard to this clone: The CDR3 end is not reached by the read, which stops 3 residues before it; the germline J gene fills it in.

The CDR3 sequence is 11 residues long. The germline gives CDR1 SEHNR, CDR2 FQNEAQ (reference sequence). Libraries were prepared by immunoSEQ multiplex PCR; TCRdb keeps only in-frame clonotypes and omits some of them. The listing contains fewer than 35,000 clones. The clonotype was recovered from a woman aged 18-69 years with a cervical HPV16 infection that either progressed to CIN3+ or cleared (not recorded which). The chain links TRBV7-9 to TRBJ1-1, with a possible D match to TRBD1 (6 bases). The sample was blood buffy coat. CDR3 DNA (partial): TGTGCCAGCAGCCCAGGGGAGGCT. Translation: CASSPGEA. The CDR3 reads in full as CASSPGEAAFF.